This T cell receptor (beta chain) was observed in a study of cytomegalovirus exposure and HLA in healthy donors. CDR1 is LNHDA and CDR2 is SQIVND in the germline V gene (reference sequence). The CDR3 consists of 16 residues. The V and J ends lost 4 bases and 3 bases, in that order; junction bases with no gene match: 9. PCR used 60 Vbeta primers and 13 Jbeta primers. Profiling relied on immunoSEQ multiplex PCR, and the TCRdb table lists in-frame clones only, not all of them. The data contain some 120,000 clones, about 81% of them seen just once; the ten biggest clones take up less than 2%. Sequencing input: PBMCs. This sequence was found in a man between 35 and 55 years old in good health and CMV-seronegative. The V call is TRBV19, the J call TRBJ1-1; 9 bases map to TRBD1. For the CDR3, the DNA is TGTGCCAGTAGTACCGACAGGGGGAGGAAGGACACTGAAGCTTTCTTT. Its protein product is CASSTDRGRKDTEAFF.